These 6 T cell receptor beta chains share one sample of origin, sequenced in a study of T cell clonality in common variable immunodeficiency. Findings of the study overall: Fewer deletions and N-nucleotide insertions were reportedly seen in common variable immunodeficiency TCR beta sequences.

This table comes from immunoSEQ multiplex PCR, and its TCRdb copy is limited to in-frame clones, with some not included. The sample contains roughly 12,000 clones, none occurring once; approximately 7.7% lies in the top ten. No antigen has been assigned to these receptors. The sample taken for sequencing was peripheral blood mononuclear cells. All receptors come from a human donor with common variable immunodeficiency.

Many counts were recorded for this clone. The CDR3 extends 3 residues past the end of the read, so its final part is completed from the germline J gene. The J gene is TRBJ2-5, the V gene TRBV29-1, with 14 bases lining up with TRBD2. CDR3 length: 16 amino acids. Germline lookup yields CDR1 SQVTM and CDR2 ANQGSEA. J was trimmed by 5 bases and V by 3 bases; bases with no gene match: 8. The CDR3 bases that were read are TGCAGCGTTGATGGGACTAGCGGGGGAGGTTTTGAGACC. Translation gives CSVDGTSGGGFET. The whole CDR3 reads CSVDGTSGGGFETQYF. Looking up the rest from reference TRBV29-1 and TRBJ2-5 gives the full variable domain: SAVISQKPSRDICQRGTSLTIQCQVDSQVTMMFWYRQQPGQSLTLIATANQGSEATYESGFVIDKFPISRPNLTFSTLTVSNMSPEDSSIYLCSVDGTSGGGFETQYFGPGTRLLVL.

This clone was found many times. The read ends 3 residues early relative to the CDR3; the germline J gene fills the gap. The chain has TRBV2 and TRBJ2-4; 8 positions agree with TRBD1. There are 14 residues in the CDR3. In germline, CDR1 is SNHLY, CDR2 FYNNEI. Trimming removed 4 bases from V and 8 bases from J; junction bases left unmatched: 7. The CDR3 spells CASSGQGRLDIQYF. Partial CDR3 DNA: TGTGCCAGCAGTGGACAGGGGCGGTTGGACATT. Full variable domain (outside the CDR3, taken from reference TRBV2 and TRBJ2-4): EPEVTQTPSHQVTQMGQEVILRCVPISNHLYFYWYRQILGQKVEFLVSFYNNEISEKSEIFDDQFSVERPDGSNFTLKIRSTKLEDSAMYFCASSGQGRLDIQYFGAGTRLSVL.

This clone has more than one count but fewer than ten. The read halts 3 residues ahead of the CDR3 end, with the missing end drawn from the germline J gene. The rearrangement links TRBV18 to TRBJ1-2; TRBD1 matches 7 bases. The junction had 8 bases not matched to a gene; V was cut back by 6 bases and J by 4 bases. This CDR3 spans 14 amino acids. CDR1 is KGHSH and CDR2 is LQKENI in the germline V gene. CDR3 bases read: TGTGCCAGCTCTCGGGACAGCGGGAGCTATGGC. This gives the protein CASSRDSGSYG. The CDR3 in its entirety is CASSRDSGSYGYTF.

This clone has only a few counts. The CDR3 loop is CASSDEGGTTPLRPYGYTF. The covered CDR3 bases are TGTGCCAGCAGTGACGAAGGAGGGACTACACCCCTACGTCCCTATGGC. The V and J genes are TRBV2 and TRBJ1-2; a weak D match, TRBD1 (5 bases). The read falls 3 residues short of the CDR3 end, and the missing part is taken from the germline J gene. The germline CDR1 and CDR2 sequences are SNHLY and FYNNEI. The CDR3 has 19 amino acids. Trimming took 3 bases from V and 4 from J, leaving 27 bases between them. The entire variable domain, with the rest obtained from reference TRBV2 and TRBJ1-2, is as follows: EPEVTQTPSHQVTQMGQEVILRCVPISNHLYFYWYRQILGQKVEFLVSFYNNEISEKSEIFDDQFSVERPDGSNFTLKIRSTKLEDSAMYFCASSDEGGTTPLRPYGYTFGSGTRLTVV.

This clone came up many times. Sequencing ends 3 residues short of the CDR3 end; the germline J gene provides the rest. The chain recombines TRBV2 with TRBJ2-3; D gene uncertain. Germline-derived CDR1 and CDR2 are SNHLY and FYNNEI. The CDR3 extends over 12 amino acids. Trimming shortened V by 6 bases and J by 5 bases, and 9 bases separated the two germline ends. The CDR3 region is CASSDLRDTQYF. The part of the CDR3 DNA that was read is TGTGCCAGCAGCGATCTGCGAGATACG.

In regard to this clone: The read comes to an end 3 residues before the CDR3 does, leaving the germline J gene to fill in the end. This sequence joins TRBV19 and TRBJ1-5; 8 bases map to TRBD1. CDR3 size: 17 residues. From germline, CDR1 is LNHDA and CDR2 SQIVND (reference sequence). J lost 1 base, V lost 4 bases, and 9 bases had no gene match. The CDR3 loop reads CASSTTGVTVSNQPQHF. The CDR3 DNA, read in part, is TGTGCCAGTAGTACGACAGGGGTAACCGTAAGCAATCAGCCC.